The 2 T cell receptor beta chains in this list originate from one sample, sequenced in a study of CD8 T cells in ankylosing spondylitis (dated by TCRdb to between 2016 and 2019). Libraries came from 5' RACE. The listed sequencing device is Illumina HiSeq 2500. TCRdb ran its own pipeline on the public reads, namely fastp trimming at Q25 and MiXCR clone calling, and kept in-frame beta chains. Rows merge per CDR3 protein into single entries with the most common DNA and genes. For this sample there are about 120,000 distinct CDR3 sequences; roughly 15% appear just once. 3% of the sample is held by the ten biggest clonotypes. Sequencing was performed on blood, either unsorted or a sorted T cell fraction (not recorded which). These receptors were obtained from a female donor with ankylosing spondylitis or in good health (not recorded which).

This clonotype has a handful of counts. The chain carries TRBV5-1 and TRBJ2-5; possible D gene TRBD1, 6 bases. The ends were cut back, 0 bases at V and 5 bases at J, with 8 bases in the middle. The CDR3 loop spans 13 amino acids. Germline CDR1 is SGHRS and CDR2 is YFSETQ. The CDR3 here is CASSLGQVETQYF. The CDR3 region has the DNA TGCGCCAGCAGCTTGGGACAGGTTGAGACCCAGTACTTC.

This clonotype turned up a few times. This rearrangement joins TRBV20-1 to TRBJ2-7; 8 positions match TRBD1. Trimming removed 5 bases from V and 5 bases from J; junction bases left unmatched: 11. CDR3 size: 14 residues. Per germline, CDR1 DFQATT and CDR2 SNEGSKA (reference sequence). The CDR3 protein is CSAGISGGFNEQYF. Written as DNA, the CDR3 is TGCAGTGCTGGGATATCAGGGGGCTTCAACGAGCAGTACTTC.